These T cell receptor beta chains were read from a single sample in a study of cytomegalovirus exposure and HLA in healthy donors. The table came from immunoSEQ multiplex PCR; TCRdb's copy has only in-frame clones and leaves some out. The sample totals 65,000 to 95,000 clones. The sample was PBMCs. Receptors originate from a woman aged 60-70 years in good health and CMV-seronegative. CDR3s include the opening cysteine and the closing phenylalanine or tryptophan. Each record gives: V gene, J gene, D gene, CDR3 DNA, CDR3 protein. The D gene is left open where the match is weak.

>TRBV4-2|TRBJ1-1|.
TGTGCCAGCAGCCAAGGCGAGACAGTGAACACTGAAGCTTTCTTT
CASSQGETVNTEAFF
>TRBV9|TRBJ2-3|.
TGTGCCAGCAGCACTACCACAGATACGCAGTATTTT
CASSTTTDTQYF
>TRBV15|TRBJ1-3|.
TGTGCCACCAGCAGGGGGGGGAAAAGCTCTGGAAACACCATATATTTT
CATSRGGKSSGNTIYF
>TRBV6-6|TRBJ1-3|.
TGTGCCAGCAGTTTCCTTCCGGGAAACACCATATATTTT
CASSFLPGNTIYF
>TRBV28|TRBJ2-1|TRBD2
TGTGCCAGCAGTTTAGGGACTAGTACTTTGCAGTTCTTC
CASSLGTSTLQFF
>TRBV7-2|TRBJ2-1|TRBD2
TGTGCCAGCAGCTGGGGTGCGCCTAGCGGGAGCTATGAGCAGTTCTTC
CASSWGAPSGSYEQFF
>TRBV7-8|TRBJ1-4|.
TGTGCCAGCAGCTTAGGGCCTGCCGGTCGGGGTGAAAAACTGTTTTTT
CASSLGPAGRGEKLFF
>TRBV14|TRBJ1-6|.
TGTGCCAGCAGCCAATTAGGGGTTTTCCATTCACCCCTCCACTTT
CASSQLGVFHSPLHF
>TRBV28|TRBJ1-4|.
TGTGCCAGCAGTTTAGGACTTCTTAATGAAAAACTGTTTTTT
CASSLGLLNEKLFF
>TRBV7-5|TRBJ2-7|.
TGTGCCAGAAGCTATGGGGGGGGTGGGGGAAGGGTAGTCTACGAGCAGTACTTC
CARSYGGGGGRVVYEQYF
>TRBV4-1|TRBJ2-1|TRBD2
TGCGCCAGCAGCCAAGCGGCGGGAGGGCCTGTAAGAATTGAGCAGTTCTTC
CASSQAAGGPVRIEQFF
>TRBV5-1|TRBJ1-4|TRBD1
TGCGCCAGCAGCCCAACAGGGGATTACGAAAAACTGTTTTTT
CASSPTGDYEKLFF
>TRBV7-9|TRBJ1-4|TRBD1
TGTGCCAGCAGCTTCGGACAGGGGGAAGCTAATGAAAAACTGTTTTTT
CASSFGQGEANEKLFF
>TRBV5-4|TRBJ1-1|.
TGTGCCAGCAGCTTGAACAGGGTCATGAACACTGAAGCTTTCTTT
CASSLNRVMNTEAFF
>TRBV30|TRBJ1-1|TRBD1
TGTGCCTGGAGTGATGGAGGGGGCTGGGCTGAAGCTTTCTTT
CAWSDGGGWAEAFF
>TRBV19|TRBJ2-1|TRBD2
TGTGCCAGTAGATGGGGGGTAGCGGGAGGGTCCTACAATGAGCAGTTCTTC
CASRWGVAGGSYNEQFF
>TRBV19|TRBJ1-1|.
TGTGCCAGTCTAAGTCGGGACACTGAAGCTTTCTTT
CASLSRDTEAFF
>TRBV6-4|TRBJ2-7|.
TGTGCCAGCAGGCCCAAGGGGGTCGGCCCGAACGAGCAGTACTTC
CASRPKGVGPNEQYF
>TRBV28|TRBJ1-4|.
TGTGCCAGCAGTTTAGGGCAGGGGGAAAAACTGTTTTTT
CASSLGQGEKLFF
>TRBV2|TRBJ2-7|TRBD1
TGTGCCAGCAGATCCGGGACAGGGTTCACCTACGAGCAGTACTTC
CASRSGTGFTYEQYF
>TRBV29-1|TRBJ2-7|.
TGCAGCGCACCCCGGGACCCTCAGGAGGGTGAGCAGTACTTC
CSAPRDPQEGEQYF